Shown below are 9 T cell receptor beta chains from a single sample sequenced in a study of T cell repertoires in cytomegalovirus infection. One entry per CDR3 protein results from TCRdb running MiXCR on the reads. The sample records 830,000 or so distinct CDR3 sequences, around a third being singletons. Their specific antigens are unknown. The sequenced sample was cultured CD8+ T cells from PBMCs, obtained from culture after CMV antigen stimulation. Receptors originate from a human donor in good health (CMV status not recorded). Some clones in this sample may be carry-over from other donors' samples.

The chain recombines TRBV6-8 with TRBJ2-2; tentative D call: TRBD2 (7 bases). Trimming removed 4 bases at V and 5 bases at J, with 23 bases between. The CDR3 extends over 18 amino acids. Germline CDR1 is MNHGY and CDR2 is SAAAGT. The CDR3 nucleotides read TGTGCCAGCAGTTCCCTCCTACGTGGGGGGGCAGGGACCGGGGAGCTGTTTTTT. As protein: CASSSLLRGGAGTGELFF.

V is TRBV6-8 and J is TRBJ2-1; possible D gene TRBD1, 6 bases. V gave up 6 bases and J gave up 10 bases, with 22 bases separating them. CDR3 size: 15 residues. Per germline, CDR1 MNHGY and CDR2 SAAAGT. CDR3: CASSFYRAPHWEQFF. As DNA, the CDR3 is TGTGCCAGCAGCTTCTACAGGGCCCCACATTGGGAGCAGTTCTTC.

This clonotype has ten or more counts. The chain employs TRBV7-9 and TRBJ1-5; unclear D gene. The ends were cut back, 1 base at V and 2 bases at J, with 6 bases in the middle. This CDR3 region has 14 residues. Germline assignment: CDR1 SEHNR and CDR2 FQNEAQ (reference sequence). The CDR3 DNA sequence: TGTGCCAGCAGCTTAGGTAGCGGCAATCAGCCCCAGCATTTT. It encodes CASSLGSGNQPQHF.

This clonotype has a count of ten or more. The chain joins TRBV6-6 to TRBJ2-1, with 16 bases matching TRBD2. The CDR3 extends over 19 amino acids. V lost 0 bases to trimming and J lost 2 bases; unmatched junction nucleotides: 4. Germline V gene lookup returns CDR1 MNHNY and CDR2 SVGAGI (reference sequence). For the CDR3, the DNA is TGTGCCAGCAGTTACTCGGGGACTAGCGGGGGGGCGACCTACAATGAGCAGTTCTTC. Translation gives CASSYSGTSGGATYNEQFF.

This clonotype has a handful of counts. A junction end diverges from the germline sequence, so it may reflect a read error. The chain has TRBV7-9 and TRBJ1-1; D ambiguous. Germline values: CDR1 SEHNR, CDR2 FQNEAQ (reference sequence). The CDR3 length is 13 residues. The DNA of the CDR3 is TGTGCCAGCAGCTTAGTGGGGAACCCTGAAGCTTTCTTT. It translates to CASSLVGNPEAFF.

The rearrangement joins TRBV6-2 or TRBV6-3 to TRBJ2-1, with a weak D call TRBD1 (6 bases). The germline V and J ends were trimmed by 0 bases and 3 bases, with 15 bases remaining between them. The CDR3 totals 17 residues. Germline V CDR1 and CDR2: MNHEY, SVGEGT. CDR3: CASSYSKEGTYYNEQFF. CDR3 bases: TGTGCCAGCAGTTACTCGAAGGAAGGGACATACTACAATGAGCAGTTCTTC.

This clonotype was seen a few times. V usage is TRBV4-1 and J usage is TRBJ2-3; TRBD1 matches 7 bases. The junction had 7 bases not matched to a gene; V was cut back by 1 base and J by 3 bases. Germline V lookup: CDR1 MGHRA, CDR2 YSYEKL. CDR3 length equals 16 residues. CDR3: CASSQVWDRRTDTQYF. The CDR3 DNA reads TGCGCCAGCAGCCAAGTCTGGGACAGAAGGACAGATACGCAGTATTTT.

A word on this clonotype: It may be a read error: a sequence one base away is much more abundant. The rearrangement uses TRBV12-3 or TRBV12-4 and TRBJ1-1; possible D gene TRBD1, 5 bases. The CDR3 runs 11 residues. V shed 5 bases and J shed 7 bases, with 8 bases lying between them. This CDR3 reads CASSPGVEAFF. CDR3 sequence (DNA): TGTGCCAGCAGTCCGGGGGTTGAAGCTTTCTTT.

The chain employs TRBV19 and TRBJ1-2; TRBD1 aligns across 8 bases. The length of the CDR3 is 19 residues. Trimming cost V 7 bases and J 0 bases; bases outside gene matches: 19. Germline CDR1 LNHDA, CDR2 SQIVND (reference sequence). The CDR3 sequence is CASTQNRNRGTLSNYGYTF. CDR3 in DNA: TGTGCCAGTACCCAGAATCGGAACAGGGGGACCCTTTCTAACTATGGCTACACCTTC.